The present T cell receptor (beta chain) was sequenced within a study of vaccination and CD4 T cells after COVID-19. Study as a whole: Convalescent patients were SARS-CoV-2 positive by nasal swab PCR; nine or ten mild, one severe.

Treatment in this sample: roughly 10-day PBMC culture with coronavirus spike peptide pools or control peptides (ViraFEST assay). As to this clonotype: Its specificity is not known.

The Oncomine TCR Beta short-read assay was what sequenced the DNA obtained from cultured CD4+ T cells. Genomic DNA was extracted from cultured CD4+ T cells. TCRdb fed the PCR reads into MiXCR, producing one record per CDR3 protein. This repertoire shows 11,000 to 15,000 distinct CDR3 sequences, about 73% found once; its top ten account for roughly 11%. Specimen: CD4+ T cells from blood, cultured in vitro. This clonotype originated in a human donor who had recovered from COVID-19.

In DNA form, the CDR3 reads TGTGCCAGCAGTTTATCGTGGCAGGGGTCATCCTACGAGCAGTACTTC. As protein: CASSLSWQGSSYEQYF. The chain links TRBV27 to TRBJ2-7, with TRBD1 as a possible D gene (6 bases). This CDR3 region has 16 residues. V was cut by 0 bases and J by 1 base, with 13 bases left in between. The V gene's germline CDR1 is MNHEY and CDR2 SMNVEV (reference sequence).